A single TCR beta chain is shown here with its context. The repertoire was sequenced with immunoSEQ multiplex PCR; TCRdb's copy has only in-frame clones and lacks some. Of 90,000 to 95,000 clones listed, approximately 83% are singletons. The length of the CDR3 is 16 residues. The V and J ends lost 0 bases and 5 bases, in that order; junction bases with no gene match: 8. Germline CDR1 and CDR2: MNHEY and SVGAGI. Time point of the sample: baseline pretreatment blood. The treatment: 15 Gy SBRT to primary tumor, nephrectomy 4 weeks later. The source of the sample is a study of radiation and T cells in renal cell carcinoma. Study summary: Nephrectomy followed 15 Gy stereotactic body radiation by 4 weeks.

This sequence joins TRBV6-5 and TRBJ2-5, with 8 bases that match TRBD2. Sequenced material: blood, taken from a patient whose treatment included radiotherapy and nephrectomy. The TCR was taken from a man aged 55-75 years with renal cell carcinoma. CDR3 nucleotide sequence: TGTGCCAGCAGTTACTCTAGCGGGGCCGAGAGGGAGACCCAGTACTTC. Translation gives CASSYSSGAERETQYF.